This passage covers 8 T cell receptor beta chains from one sample sequenced in a study of blood T cells in healthy people across ages. The authors ran a second PCR of roughly 6 to 12 cycles using a sample-barcoded 5' primer and a J-beta primer mix. TCRdb re-analysed the 5' RACE reads in MiXCR, keeping a single row per CDR3 protein. The repertoire holds about 1.5 million distinct CDR3 sequences, with less than 45% as singletons. Sequencing was carried out using blood. These receptors all come from a woman aged 18 to 35 in good health.

This clonotype has just one count. The V gene is TRBV20-1, the J gene TRBJ1-5; D possibly corresponds to TRBD1 (6 bases). There are 15 residues in the CDR3. Germline V gene lookup returns CDR1 DFQATT and CDR2 SNEGSKA (reference sequence). The V end was cut by 5 bases, the J end by 2 bases, with 16 bases between. Here the CDR3 DNA reads TGCAGTGCTCCTACCGGGGGGCGCGGCAATCAGCCCCAGCATTTT. Its translation is CSAPTGGRGNQPQHF.

This clonotype was detected a few times. The chain recombines TRBV29-1 with TRBJ2-3; D gene uncertain. The germline V and J ends were trimmed by 0 bases and 0 bases, with 13 bases remaining between them. Germline loops: CDR1 SQVTM, CDR2 ANQGSEA. The CDR3 is 16 residues long. CDR3 amino acids: CSVEDPEIPSTDTQYF. CDR3 in DNA: TGCAGCGTTGAAGATCCGGAGATCCCTAGCACAGATACGCAGTATTTT.

This clonotype occurred a few times. The chain recombines TRBV6-2 or TRBV6-3 with TRBJ2-4; no firm D call. Deletions cut 2 bases from V and 6 bases from J, with 8 bases between. This CDR3 has 13 residues. CDR1 MNHEY and CDR2 SVGEGT come from the germline V gene. The CDR3 nucleotides read TGTGCCAGCAGTTACGGCAGGTTAAACATTCAGTACTTC. This codes for CASSYGRLNIQYF.

This chain links TRBV4-2 with TRBJ2-5; D gene uncertain. This CDR3 contains 14 residues. The V end was cut by 1 base, the J end by 11 bases, with 17 bases between. Germline V gives CDR1 LGHNA, CDR2 YNFKEQ. The CDR3 nucleotides are TGTGCCAGCAGCCAAGGATTGCAATACAATGAGCAGTACTTC. Protein sequence: CASSQGLQYNEQYF.

This clonotype was picked up a small number of times. The V call is TRBV5-1, the J call TRBJ1-5; tentatively, D is TRBD1 (6 bases). Deletions cut 5 bases from V and 0 bases from J, with 9 bases between. Germline loops: CDR1 SGHRS, CDR2 YFSETQ. The CDR3 sequence is 14 residues long. CDR3 region: CASRETGSNQPQHF. In nucleotides, the CDR3 is TGCGCCAGCAGAGAGACAGGTAGCAATCAGCCCCAGCATTTT.

V usage is TRBV7-2 and J usage is TRBJ2-7; TRBD1 matches at 9 bases. The CDR3 has 15 residues. The V gene end was trimmed by 2 bases and the J gene end by 1 base; junction bases not matched to a gene: 3. Germline CDR1 reads SGHTA; CDR2 reads FQGNSA. DNA for the CDR3: TGTGCCAGCAGCTTAACGGACAGGGGATCCTACGAGCAGTACTTC. This sequence encodes CASSLTDRGSYEQYF.

This clonotype has only one observation. The V and J genes are TRBV20-1 and TRBJ2-5; the D gene could be TRBD1 or TRBD2 (5 bases each). V was clipped by 6 bases and J by 11 bases, with 25 bases between them. Germline assignment: CDR1 DFQATT and CDR2 SNEGSKA (reference sequence). CDR3 length: 14 amino acids. The DNA for the CDR3 is TGCAGTGCCCGGGACCCTCTGTCCCCCAATGAGCAGTACTTC. The encoded protein is CSARDPLSPNEQYF.

The chain joins TRBV4-3 to TRBJ1-4, with D unclear. Germline CDR1 reads LGHNA; CDR2 reads YSLEER. The CDR3 runs to 13 residues. Deletions cut 8 bases from V and 3 bases from J, with 10 bases between. CDR3 in amino acids: CASGSWANEKLFF. The CDR3 bases are TGCGCCAGCGGCTCTTGGGCTAATGAAAAACTGTTTTTT.